This T cell receptor beta chain was obtained from a study of T-cell memory formation after mild COVID-19. Study-wide context: Largely donor-specific sequence clusters came from two donors. Regarding the study as a whole: Contracting CD8+ clones were enriched in EMRA, CD4+ mainly in CM and EM. Unconfirmed was the SARS-CoV-2 specificity of second-wave clones that peaked on day 37.

The CDR3 spans 13 residues. Looked up from germline, CDR1 is MRHNA and CDR2 is SNTAGT. Deletions cut 4 bases from V and 2 bases from J, with 5 bases between. A remark on this clonotype: The antigen remains undetermined.

Constant-segment primers served in 5'RACE that generated TCR alpha and TCR beta cDNA libraries bearing sample barcodes and UMIs. TCRdb re-called the 5' RACE reads with MiXCR, one entry per CDR3 protein. This table holds about 110,000 distinct CDR3 sequences, about 15% found once. The sequenced sample consisted of PBMCs or a T cell subset sorted from them (not recorded which). The TCR was taken from a man younger than 35 who had mild COVID-19 (a few samples of this study predate the infection). Cell type and time point are not known. V is TRBV6-4 and J is TRBJ2-2; no firm D call. This CDR3 is CASSGGNTGELFF. In nucleotides, the CDR3 is TGTGCCAGCAGTGGGGGTAACACCGGGGAGCTGTTTTTT.